This T cell receptor (beta chain) derives from a study of human T cells and chemical hapten exposure. The wider study: Slight differences in pooled library volume were the main source of varying TCR yields across samples.

This CDR3 has 14 residues. The germline CDR1 and CDR2 sequences are SEHNR and FQNEAQ (reference sequence). Trimming shortened V by 5 bases and J by 5 bases, and 15 bases separated the two germline ends. TCRdb passed the RACE reads through MiXCR, listing each CDR3 protein once. The sample holds about 340,000 distinct CDR3 sequences; around 6.9% are singletons and the top ten take 7% to 10%. Time point defined: patch test 1, 2 weeks after DPC sensitization. Treatment specified: therapeutic diphenylcyclopropenone sensitization with weekly scalp DPC. Every patch test was put on after a blood sample was taken.

The sample was whole blood, taken in connection with sensitization to the hapten diphenylcyclopropenone (DPC). The chain couples TRBV7-9 to TRBJ2-5; a possible D gene is TRBD2 (6 bases). The TCR comes from a woman aged 18-35 years with alopecia areata. Some clones in this sample may be carry-over from other donors' samples. CDR3 coding DNA: TGTGCCAGCAGCCCCCCGGGGGTCTGGGAGACCCAGTACTTC. It codes for CASSPPGVWETQYF.